This T cell receptor (beta chain) was obtained from a study of blood T cell repertoires in COVID-19. Across the whole study: Researchers got acute and convalescent COVID-19 samples from the United States, Italy and Spain. PBMCs, B-cell-depleted T cells, or T cells provided the cDNA or gDNA that made up the material.

The germline CDR1 and CDR2 sequences are MNHEY and SMNVEV (reference sequence). V shed 2 bases, J shed 1 base, and the junction held 13 bases outside the gene matches. The CDR3 is 18 amino acids. Source study methods: Cell counts per sample came from amplifying reference gene primers. Clones were sequenced by immunoSEQ multiplex PCR, and TCRdb holds only the in-frame ones, with some missing. The D gene and trimming were derived from the DNA, and the V and J assignments and clone size from that table. Found here are some 370,000 clones, roughly nine tenths of them singletons; the top ten hold 0.95% to 1.5%.

The sequence derives from a man in his forties or fifties with acute or convalescent COVID-19. The V call is TRBV27, the J call TRBJ1-2, with 7 positions matching TRBD1. Source material: peripheral blood. The CDR3, as DNA: TGTGCCAGCAGTTTAGCGGCCCCCTGGGCAGGGGGTAACTATGGCTACACCTTC. As protein: CASSLAAPWAGGNYGYTF.